The rows below give T cell receptor beta chains drawn from one sample of a study of cytomegalovirus exposure and HLA in healthy donors. Clones were read by immunoSEQ multiplex PCR, and TCRdb kept only the in-frame ones, dropping some. Among around 220,000 clones listed, 80% to 85% were seen once. Sequencing was performed on PBMCs. Every receptor here comes from a woman between 25 and 40 years old in good health and CMV-seropositive. Each CDR3 is given with its conserved first and last residue. Fields, in order: J gene, V gene, D gene, clone size, CDR3 protein, CDR3 DNA. The D gene is left open where the match is weak. Clone size appears in some rows only: once, few, many, or a class for an expanded clone.

>TRBJ1-5|TRBV5-1|.|.
CASSLDGYNQPQHF
TGCGCCAGCAGCTTGGACGGATACAATCAGCCCCAGCATTTT
>TRBJ1-5|TRBV6-5|.|.
CASMGGANQPQHF
TGTGCCAGCATGGGCGGTGCCAATCAGCCCCAGCATTTT
>TRBJ2-1|TRBV6-1|.|.
CASSEAGAEYNEQFF
TGTGCCAGCAGTGAAGCGGGAGCGGAATACAATGAGCAGTTCTTC
>TRBJ2-7|TRBV13|.|.
CASSLSGTEQYF
TGTGCCAGCAGCTTAAGTGGGACAGAGCAGTACTTC
>TRBJ2-7|TRBV13|TRBD1|.
CASSLTGVSYEQYF
TGTGCCAGCAGCTTGACAGGGGTATCCTACGAGCAGTACTTC
>TRBJ1-3|TRBV7-8|.|.
CASSLGAGGNTIYF
TGTGCCAGCAGCTTGGGGGCCGGTGGAAACACCATATATTTT
>TRBJ1-5|TRBV2|.|.
CASATTGLNQPQHF
TGTGCCAGTGCTACAACAGGGCTCAATCAGCCCCAGCATTTT
>TRBJ2-3|TRBV27|TRBD1|.
CAAKGAATDTQYF
TGTGCCGCCAAGGGGGCGGCCACAGATACGCAGTATTTT
>TRBJ2-3|TRBV28|TRBD2|.
CASSLDGRGDTQYF
TGTGCCAGCAGTTTGGACGGGAGGGGGGATACGCAGTATTTT
>TRBJ2-2|TRBV6-5|TRBD2|.
CASSPGLAVTGELFF
TGTGCCAGCAGTCCGGGACTAGCAGTCACCGGGGAGCTGTTTTTT
>TRBJ2-7|TRBV28|.|.
CASSFTPWGNNYEQYF
TGTGCCAGCAGTTTTACCCCCTGGGGGAACAACTACGAGCAGTACTTC
>TRBJ2-5|TRBV27|.|.
CASSLLGREETQYF
TGTGCCAGCAGTTTGCTCGGTAGGGAAGAGACCCAGTACTTC
>TRBJ2-1|TRBV6-6|TRBD2|.
CASSRSGAYNEQFF
TGTGCCAGCAGTCGTAGCGGGGCTTACAATGAGCAGTTCTTC
>TRBJ2-7|TRBV27|.|.
CASSFLGYEQYF
TGTGCCAGCAGTTTTTTGGGTTACGAGCAGTACTTC
>TRBJ1-1|TRBV5-4|TRBD1|.
CASSSGQLNTEAFF
TGTGCCAGCAGCTCGGGACAGTTGAACACTGAAGCTTTCTTT
>TRBJ2-7|TRBV5-1|.|.
CASSTGTPGEQYF
TGCGCCAGCAGCACTGGGACCCCTGGAGAGCAGTACTTC
>TRBJ2-6|TRBV29-1|.|.
CSVEVTGYEDPPARSGANVLTF
TGCAGCGTTGAGGTGACAGGCTACGAGGACCCTCCTGCTCGCTCTGGGGCCAACGTCCTGACTTTC
>TRBJ2-7|TRBV4-1|.|.
CASSQDGRLYEQYF
TGCGCCAGCAGCCAAGATGGGCGCCTCTACGAGCAGTACTTC
>TRBJ2-1|TRBV5-1|TRBD2|.
CASSLAGTSDEQFF
TGCGCCAGCAGCTTGGCCGGGACTAGCGATGAGCAGTTCTTC
>TRBJ1-2|TRBV28|.|.
CASSFLPSRGGYLYGYTF
TGTGCCAGCAGTTTTCTCCCCTCTCGCGGGGGCTATCTCTATGGCTACACCTTC
>TRBJ2-3|TRBV20-1|.|.
CSADHTDTQYF
TGCAGTGCGGACCACACAGATACGCAGTATTTT
>TRBJ2-7|TRBV6-1|.|.
CASSDGSYEQYF
TGTGCCAGCAGTGATGGCAGCTACGAGCAGTACTTC
>TRBJ1-5|TRBV25-1|.|few
CASSGGANQPQHF
TGTGCCAGCAGTGGGGGGGCCAATCAGCCCCAGCATTTT
>TRBJ1-1|TRBV6-5|.|once
CASSYSRADRNTEAFF
TGTGCCAGCAGTTACTCGAGGGCGGACCGGAACACTGAAGCTTTCTTT
>TRBJ1-2|TRBV7-2|.|few
CASSLDSNYGYTF
TGTGCCAGCAGCTTAGACAGCAACTATGGCTACACCTTC
>TRBJ2-3|TRBV2|.|.
CASSDGSDTQYF
TGTGCCAGCAGTGATGGGTCAGATACGCAGTATTTT
>TRBJ2-1|TRBV6-5|.|.
CATRDGDSYNEQFF
TGTGCCACCAGGGACGGTGACTCCTACAATGAGCAGTTCTTC
>TRBJ2-3|TRBV30|.|.
CAWSMGSDTQYF
TGTGCCTGGAGTATGGGGTCAGATACGCAGTATTTT
>TRBJ2-7|TRBV4-2|TRBD2|many
CASSQEGSGDPYEQYF
TGTGCCAGCAGCCAAGAAGGTAGCGGGGACCCCTACGAGCAGTACTTC
>TRBJ2-5|TRBV27|.|.
CANPRASYQETQYF
TGTGCCAACCCACGAGCATCGTACCAAGAGACCCAGTACTTC
>TRBJ2-7|TRBV6-5|.|.
CASSYSKDGYEQYF
TGTGCCAGCAGTTACTCGAAGGACGGCTACGAGCAGTACTTC
>TRBJ2-1|TRBV25-1|.|.
CATSWANEQFF
TGTGCCACCAGTTGGGCAAATGAGCAGTTCTTC
>TRBJ2-7|TRBV27|.|.
CASSLKLGEAGRYEQYF
TGTGCCAGCAGTCTAAAGCTCGGGGAGGCTGGCCGCTACGAGCAGTACTTC
>TRBJ1-5|TRBV2|.|.
CASSGQGDQPQHF
TGTGCCAGCAGTGGGCAGGGAGATCAGCCCCAGCATTTT
>TRBJ1-2|TRBV6-1|.|.
CASRQQYRYGYTF
TGTGCCAGCAGACAACAGTACCGCTATGGCTACACCTTC
>TRBJ1-2|TRBV9|.|.
CASSAKGSYTF
TGTGCCAGCAGCGCCAAAGGAAGCTACACCTTC
>TRBJ1-5|TRBV6-5|TRBD1|medium-sized
CASSPDRGSQPQHF
TGTGCCAGCAGCCCTGACAGGGGAAGTCAGCCCCAGCATTTT
>TRBJ1-1|TRBV7-6|.|.
CASSFAGNTEAFF
TGTGCCAGCAGCTTTGCCGGGAACACTGAAGCTTTCTTT
>TRBJ2-7|TRBV4-3|.|.
CASSQGDPGYEQYF
TGCGCCAGCAGCCAAGGGGACCCCGGATACGAGCAGTACTTC
>TRBJ1-1|TRBV6-6|.|.
CAARGLRNTEAFF
TGTGCCGCGCGGGGCCTCCGAAACACTGAAGCTTTCTTT
>TRBJ2-1|TRBV7-9|TRBD1|.
CASSLRQGNYNEQFF
TGTGCCAGCAGCTTAAGACAGGGAAACTACAATGAGCAGTTCTTC
>TRBJ2-1|TRBV9|TRBD2|.
CASSVGSGNFNEQFF
TGTGCCAGCAGCGTAGGTAGCGGGAATTTTAATGAGCAGTTCTTC
>TRBJ2-7|TRBV15|TRBD2|.
CATSRVGRGGEQYF
TGTGCCACCAGCAGAGTCGGGAGGGGAGGGGAGCAGTACTTC
>TRBJ2-7|TRBV15|.|.
CATSREGVGYEQYF
TGTGCCACCAGCAGAGAAGGGGTAGGCTACGAGCAGTACTTC
>TRBJ1-2|TRBV18|TRBD1|.
CASSPSVQGYTSNYGYTF
TGTGCCAGCTCGCCTAGCGTACAGGGGTATACCTCTAACTATGGCTACACCTTC
>TRBJ1-1|TRBV11-2|.|once
CASSSMAAYTEAFF
TGTGCCAGCAGCTCCATGGCCGCGTACACTGAAGCTTTCTTT
>TRBJ2-2|TRBV5-1|.|.
CASSLVQDGELFF
TGCGCCAGCAGCTTGGTTCAGGACGGGGAGCTGTTTTTT
>TRBJ2-3|TRBV25-1|.|.
CASSEYMSGSTDTQYF
TGTGCCAGCAGTGAATATATGTCAGGGAGCACAGATACGCAGTATTTT
>TRBJ2-5|TRBV7-6|.|.
CASSPQVPSAQETQYF
TGTGCCAGCAGCCCCCAGGTCCCTTCGGCGCAAGAGACCCAGTACTTC
>TRBJ2-7|TRBV2|.|.
CASSVGGSSYEQYF
TGTGCCAGCAGTGTAGGGGGGTCTTCCTACGAGCAGTACTTC
>TRBJ2-7|TRBV7-8|.|.
CASSVNRGGSNEQYF
TGTGCCAGCAGCGTCAACAGGGGAGGATCCAACGAGCAGTACTTC
>TRBJ2-7|TRBV2|.|few
CASQRQGSSYEQYF
TGTGCCAGCCAACGTCAGGGTTCCTCCTACGAGCAGTACTTC
>TRBJ1-1|TRBV27|.|once
CAPRENTEAFF
TGTGCCCCACGGGAAAACACTGAAGCTTTCTTT
>TRBJ1-1|TRBV27|.|.
CASAYDRRNTEAFF
TGTGCCAGCGCCTATGACAGGAGGAACACTGAAGCTTTCTTT
>TRBJ2-1|TRBV7-9|.|once
CASSLALGDYNEQFF
TGTGCCAGCAGCTTAGCGCTTGGGGATTACAATGAGCAGTTCTTC
>TRBJ2-1|TRBV19|TRBD2|.
CASSLREERSYNEQFF
TGTGCCAGTAGTTTGCGGGAGGAGCGCTCCTACAATGAGCAGTTCTTC
>TRBJ2-7|TRBV29-1|.|.
CSVEDRTGKRPYEQYF
TGCAGCGTTGAAGATCGAACAGGGAAAAGACCGTACGAGCAGTACTTC
>TRBJ2-5|TRBV5-1|TRBD2|.
CASSLRGLGLGPLPQYF
TGCGCCAGCAGCTTGCGAGGGTTAGGACTAGGTCCTTTACCCCAGTACTTC
>TRBJ2-2|TRBV27|TRBD2|.
CASSFTIGVAGGITGELFF
TGTGCCAGCAGTTTCACTATAGGGGTAGCGGGGGGGATCACCGGGGAGCTGTTTTTT
>TRBJ2-1|TRBV5-4|TRBD1|.
CASSLDRGLHNEQFF
TGTGCCAGCAGCTTGGACAGGGGGCTACACAATGAGCAGTTCTTC